Listed here are 6 T cell receptor beta chains from one sample, sequenced in a study of patients and donors after allogeneic stem cell transplantation. TCRdb redid the calling of the RT-PCR reads with MiXCR, one entry per CDR3 protein. The table shows 920,000 or so distinct CDR3 sequences, with roughly 18% occurring only once. The sample consisted of blood, either unsorted or a sorted T cell fraction (not recorded which). The receptors shown here come from a human donor who was either an allogeneic HSCT recipient or a stem cell or donor lymphocyte infusion donor (not recorded which). It is not recorded whose cells these are; they may come from a transplant donor.

This clonotype was seen only a few times. CDR3 coding DNA: TGTGCCATCAGTGAACTTGATGAGCAGTTCTTC. Its protein product is CAISELDEQFF. The chain joins TRBV10-3 to TRBJ2-1; D gene ambiguous. Germline CDR1 reads ENHRY; CDR2 reads SYGVKD. The length of the CDR3 is 11 residues. V was trimmed by 3 bases and J by 8 bases, leaving 5 bases between them.

For the CDR3, the DNA is TGTGCTAGTGACGAGACAGGGTTGGGCGAAAAACTGTTTTTT. Amino acid sequence: CASDETGLGEKLFF. The J gene is TRBJ1-4, the V gene TRBV12-5, with TRBD1 matching over 7 bases. The CDR3 totals 14 residues. Germline CDR1 and CDR2: LGHNT and FRNRAP. The junction had 10 bases not matched to a gene; V was cut back by 7 bases and J by 8 bases.

This clonotype was observed a few times. The V call is TRBV29-1, the J call TRBJ1-2, with 8 bases matching TRBD1. CDR3 length: 14 amino acids. Germline V gene sequence: CDR1 SQVTM, CDR2 ANQGSEA. V gave up 3 bases and J gave up 3 bases; unmatched junction bases: 6. Written as DNA, the CDR3 is TGCAGCGTTGAGGCCTTGGACAGGGACTATGGCTACACCTTC. This gives the protein CSVEALDRDYGYTF.

The sample holds a few counts of this clonotype. The chain carries TRBV28 and TRBJ1-2; 7 bases agree with TRBD1. CDR1 is MDHEN and CDR2 is SYDVKM in the germline V gene. CDR3 length: 15 amino acids. The V segment lost 6 bases and the J segment 2 bases; nucleotides outside the gene matches: 9. The CDR3 region has the DNA TGTGCCAGCAGCCCCGGACAGGTTTACAACTATGGCTACACCTTC. As protein: CASSPGQVYNYGYTF.

Only a few counts were recorded for this clonotype. The chain recombines TRBV7-2 with TRBJ1-6, with D hard to call. V was clipped by 2 bases and J by 7 bases, with 6 bases between them. The CDR3 runs to 13 residues. Germline V lookup: CDR1 SGHTA, CDR2 FQGNSA. The CDR3 DNA reads TGTGCCAGCAGCTTACTGGAGAATTCACCCCTCCACTTT. Translating it yields CASSLLENSPLHF. Filled out from reference TRBV7-2 and TRBJ1-6, the complete variable domain reads GAGVSQSPSNKVTEKGKDVELRCDPISGHTALYWYRQSLGQGLEFLIYFQGNSAPDKSGLPSDRFSAERTGGSVSTLTIQRTQQEDSAVYLCASSLLENSPLHFGNGTRLTVT.

The rearrangement joins TRBV5-5 to TRBJ2-3, with 11 bases aligning to TRBD2. The CDR3 has 16 residues. Trimming removed 3 bases from V and 4 bases from J; junction bases left unmatched: 7. The germline gives CDR1 SGHKS, CDR2 YYEKEE (reference sequence). The CDR3: CASSSPAGLAADTQYF. The CDR3 coding sequence is TGTGCCAGCAGCTCACCGGCGGGACTAGCGGCAGATACGCAGTATTTT. Supplemented by reference TRBV5-5 and TRBJ2-3, the full variable domain reads DAGVTQSPTHLIKTRGQQVTLRCSPISGHKSVSWYQQVLGQGPQFIFQYYEKEERGRGNFPDRFSARQFPNYSSELNVNALLLGDSALYLCASSSPAGLAADTQYFGPGTRLTVL.